Sequencing of this T cell receptor (beta chain) was carried out in a study of long-term antiretroviral therapy in people with HIV. Study-level background: The 2015 recommendation for immediate ART came about a decade after the earliest samples.

Survey level was the resolution at which the v3.0 immunoSEQ assay ran. Per-sample TRB depth target: roughly 40,000-50,000 T-cell genomes. Using immunoSEQ multiplex PCR, the repertoire was profiled, and TCRdb retains in-frame clones only, with some absent. The top ten clones hold roughly 7.9% of a sample with 30,000 to 40,000 clones, roughly 85% of them seen once. Germline V CDR1 and CDR2: MNHEY, SVGAGI. This CDR3 comprises 14 residues. Trimming removed 10 bases at V and 10 bases at J, with 20 bases between. The sequencing used unsorted PBMCs, collected 0.4 years before starting antiretroviral therapy. This receptor was identified in a man aged 18-30 years with HIV. This chain joins TRBV6-5 and TRBJ1-6; D not resolved. The CDR3 DNA is TGTGCCATCTCTCCCCGGGTCGCGGGGTCACCCCTCCACTTT. The encoded protein is CAISPRVAGSPLHF.